Shown below are 3 T cell receptor beta chains from a single sample sequenced in a study of OX40 agonist ivuxolimab in advanced cancers. The repertoire was sequenced with immunoSEQ multiplex PCR; TCRdb's copy has only in-frame clones and lacks some. The sample consists of some 76,000 clones, about 87% of them appearing once. This sample comprised CD4+ or CD8+ T cells sorted from blood, obtained in a trial of the OX40 agonist ivuxolimab. The source of these receptors is an adult with an advanced solid tumor such as melanoma, head and neck, liver or kidney cancer.

V and J are TRBV7-8 and TRBJ2-7; weak D call: TRBD2 (5 bases). V was clipped by 5 bases and J by 0 bases, with 14 bases between them. The CDR3 contains 15 residues. Germline CDR1 reads SGHVS; CDR2 reads FQNEAQ. In DNA form, the CDR3 reads TGTGCCAGCAGCCCGCCCGGGGTCAGCTCCTACGAGCAGTACTTC. Translated, it gives CASSPPGVSSYEQYF.

This rearrangement joins TRBV29-1 to TRBJ1-4, with a possible D match to TRBD1 (5 bases). This CDR3 is 13 amino acids long. Between the trimmed V and J ends, which lost 3 bases and 5 bases, there was a span of 10 bases. The germline CDR1 and CDR2 sequences are SQVTM and ANQGSEA. The chain's CDR3 is CSVEGTENEKLFF. DNA for the CDR3: TGCAGCGTTGAGGGGACTGAAAATGAAAAACTGTTTTTT. Complete variable domain (other parts from reference TRBV29-1 and TRBJ1-4): SAVISQKPSRDICQRGTSLTIQCQVDSQVTMMFWYRQQPGQSLTLIATANQGSEATYESGFVIDKFPISRPNLTFSTLTVSNMSPEDSSIYLCSVEGTENEKLFFGSGTQLSVL.

The V call is TRBV9, the J call TRBJ2-1; TRBD1 or TRBD2 may be the D gene (5 bases each). V was clipped by 3 bases and J by 0 bases, with 10 bases between them. The CDR3 is 15 amino acids. Germline CDR1 and CDR2: SGDLS and YYNGEE. Here the CDR3 reads CASSGDGSSYNEQFF. The CDR3 DNA reads as TGTGCCAGCAGCGGGGACGGTAGCTCCTACAATGAGCAGTTCTTC.